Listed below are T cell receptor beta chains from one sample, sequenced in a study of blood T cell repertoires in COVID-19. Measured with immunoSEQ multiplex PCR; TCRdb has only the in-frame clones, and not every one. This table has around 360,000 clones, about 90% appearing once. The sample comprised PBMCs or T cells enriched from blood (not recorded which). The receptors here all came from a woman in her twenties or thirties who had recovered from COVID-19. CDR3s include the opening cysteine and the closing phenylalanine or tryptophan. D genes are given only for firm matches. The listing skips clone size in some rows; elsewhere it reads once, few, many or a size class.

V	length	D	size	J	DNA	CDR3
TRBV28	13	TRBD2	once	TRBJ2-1	TGTGCCAGCAGCTCATATCGGGAGGCTGAGCAGTTCTTC	CASSSYREAEQFF
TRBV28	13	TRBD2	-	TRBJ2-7	TGTGCCAGCAGGACTAGCGGAACCTACGAGCAGTACTTC	CASRTSGTYEQYF
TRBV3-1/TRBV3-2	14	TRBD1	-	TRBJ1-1	TGTGCCAGCAGCCGACAGGGGACGAACACTGAAGCTTTCTTT	CASSRQGTNTEAFF
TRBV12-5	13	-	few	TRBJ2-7	TGTGCTAGTGGTCGAGTGAACGGGGACGAGCAGTACTTC	CASGRVNGDEQYF
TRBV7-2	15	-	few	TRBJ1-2	TGTGCCAGCAGCTTAGGGGCACAGCAATTCTATGGCTACACCTTC	CASSLGAQQFYGYTF
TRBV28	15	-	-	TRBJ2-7	TGTGCCAGCAGTCTACCGACGGGACTTGGGGTAGAGCAGTACTTC	CASSLPTGLGVEQYF
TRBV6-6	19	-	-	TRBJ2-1	TGTGCCAGCAGTCCTCATAGGATGAGGGGGGGTACCTCCTACAATGAGCAGTTCTTC	CASSPHRMRGGTSYNEQFF
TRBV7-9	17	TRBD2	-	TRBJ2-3	TGTGCCAGCAGCTTAGCGCAGCTAGCGGCTAGCACAGATACGCAGTATTTT	CASSLAQLAASTDTQYF
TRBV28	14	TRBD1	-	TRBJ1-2	TGTGCCAGCATAGACACAGGGGTAGACTATGGCTACACCTTC	CASIDTGVDYGYTF
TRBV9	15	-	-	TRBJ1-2	TGTGCCAGCAGCGTAGGGGGCTCGTTTGGAGAGGGCTACACCTTC	CASSVGGSFGEGYTF
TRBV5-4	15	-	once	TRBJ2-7	TGTGCCAGCAGCTTGGTCGGCGGCCCGTCTGGCGAGCAGTACTTC	CASSLVGGPSGEQYF
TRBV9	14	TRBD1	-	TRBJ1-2	TGTGCCAGCAGCGGAGGGACAGGCGTGTATGGCTACACCTTC	CASSGGTGVYGYTF
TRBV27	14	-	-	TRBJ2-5	TGTGCCAGCAGTACCCGGGGGAATACGGAGACCCAGTACTTC	CASSTRGNTETQYF
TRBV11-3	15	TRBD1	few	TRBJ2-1	TGTGCCAGCAGCCCCGGACAGGGTACCTACAATGAGCAGTTCTTC	CASSPGQGTYNEQFF
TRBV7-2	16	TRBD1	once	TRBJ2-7	TGTGCCAGCAGCCCATCACCGGGACAGGGGGCTCGGGAGCAGTACTTC	CASSPSPGQGAREQYF
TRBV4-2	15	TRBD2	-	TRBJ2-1	TGTGCCAGCAGCCAAGAGCGGGAGTCCTACAATGAGCAGTTCTTC	CASSQERESYNEQFF